The rows below give T cell receptor beta chains drawn from one sample of a study of T-cell memory formation after mild COVID-19. From the 5' RACE reads, TCRdb called clonotypes with MiXCR, one entry per CDR3 protein. Among fewer than 300,000 distinct CDR3 sequences listed, 18% were seen once. Sequencing was performed on PBMCs or a T cell subset sorted from them (not recorded which). These receptors all stem from a young man who had mild COVID-19 (a few samples of this study predate the infection). Cell type and time point are not known. Both conserved end residues are part of each CDR3. Fields, in order: J gene, V gene, D gene, CDR3 protein. The D gene is left open where the match is weak.

j_call: TRBJ1-1
v_call: TRBV25-1
d_call: NA
cdr3_aa: CASSEYLGQSRAFF

j_call: TRBJ2-5
v_call: TRBV25-1
d_call: NA
cdr3_aa: CASSGAPGTGQETQYF

j_call: TRBJ2-5
v_call: TRBV5-1
d_call: NA
cdr3_aa: CASSLDGETQYF

j_call: TRBJ1-5
v_call: TRBV6-5
d_call: NA
cdr3_aa: CASRPTGRYNQPQHF

j_call: TRBJ1-3
v_call: TRBV20-1
d_call: NA
cdr3_aa: CSARGPRGGNTIYF

j_call: TRBJ1-1
v_call: TRBV27
d_call: TRBD1
cdr3_aa: CASRTPGGFEAFF

j_call: TRBJ2-3
v_call: TRBV7-8
d_call: NA
cdr3_aa: CASSLFGTDTQYF

j_call: TRBJ1-1
v_call: TRBV4-1
d_call: NA
cdr3_aa: CASSQVGEGAEAFF

j_call: TRBJ2-7
v_call: TRBV7-2
d_call: NA
cdr3_aa: CASSFTGTYEQYF

j_call: TRBJ2-2
v_call: TRBV29-1
d_call: TRBD1
cdr3_aa: CSVAGTGAGELFF